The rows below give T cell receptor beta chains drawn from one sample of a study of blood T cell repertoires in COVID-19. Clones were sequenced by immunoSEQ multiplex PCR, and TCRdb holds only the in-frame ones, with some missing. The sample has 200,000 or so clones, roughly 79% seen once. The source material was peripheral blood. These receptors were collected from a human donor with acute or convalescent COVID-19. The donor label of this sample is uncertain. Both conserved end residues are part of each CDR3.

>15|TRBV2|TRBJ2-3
CASSPSGLGTDTQYF
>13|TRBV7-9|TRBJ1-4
CASGGRTNEKLFF
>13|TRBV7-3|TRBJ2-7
CASSPYRGYEQYF
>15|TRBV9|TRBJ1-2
CASSARQIANYGYTF
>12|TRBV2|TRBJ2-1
CASSRDYNEQFF
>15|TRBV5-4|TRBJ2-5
CASSLGTSGRETQYF
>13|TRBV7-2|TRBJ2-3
CASSSQGSDTQYF
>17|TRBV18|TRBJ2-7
CASSPMVRGQGLSEQYF
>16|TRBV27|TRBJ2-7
CASSLRGDRGLYEQYF
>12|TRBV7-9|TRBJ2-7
CASSHPGGEQYF